These 21 T cell receptor beta chains were sequenced from one sample in a study of shared clonotypes between healthy human individuals. Clones were read by immunoSEQ multiplex PCR, and TCRdb kept only the in-frame ones, dropping some. Of some 1.5 million clones listed, roughly 97% are singletons. Sequencing used naive CD4+ T cells sorted from blood. As to subset: CD45RA+ positively selected. The receptors derive from a young man in good health.

In the case of this clone: This specimen includes other DNA sequences encoding the same CDR3. This chain links TRBV5-6 with TRBJ2-7; 7 bases align to TRBD1. Germline CDR1 is SGHDT and CDR2 is YYEEEE. The V gene end was trimmed by 0 bases and the J gene end by 0 bases; junction bases not matched to a gene: 0. The CDR3 extends over 14 amino acids. Here the CDR3 reads CASSLAGGSYEQYF. The CDR3 DNA reads TGTGCCAGCAGCTTGGCAGGGGGCTCCTACGAGCAGTACTTC.

The V and J genes are TRBV5-6 and TRBJ2-5; D gene uncertain. Trimming left V 2 bases short and J 5 bases short, with 13 bases between. The CDR3 has 14 residues. CDR1 is SGHDT and CDR2 is YYEEEE in the germline V gene. The CDR3 here is CASSLPGWDETQYF. In DNA form, the CDR3 reads TGTGCCAGCAGCTTACCAGGTTGGGATGAGACCCAGTACTTC.

This sequence joins TRBV4-1 and TRBJ2-1, with D hard to call. Germline CDR1 is MGHRA and CDR2 is YSYEKL. V was clipped by 1 base and J by 2 bases, with 9 bases between them. The CDR3 runs 15 residues. Here the CDR3 DNA reads TGCGCCAGCAGCCAAGCCCTCACCACCTACAATGAGCAGTTCTTC. This translates into CASSQALTTYNEQFF.

About this clone: A read error may produce the germline difference seen at one junction end. The chain is built from TRBV5-6 and TRBJ1-1; maybe TRBD1 (6 bases). This CDR3 has 16 residues. Germline CDR1 and CDR2: SGHDT and YYEEEE. The CDR3 is CASRLGSGEMNTEAFF. DNA of the CDR3: TGTGCCAGCAGGTTGGGCTCAGGGGAGATGAACACTGAAGCTTTCTTT.

The rearrangement joins TRBV28 to TRBJ2-2; D may be TRBD2 (6 bases). The CDR3 totals 17 residues. CDR1 is MDHEN and CDR2 is SYDVKM in the germline V gene. Deletions cut 4 bases from V and 0 bases from J, with 15 bases between. For the CDR3, the DNA is TGTGCCAGCAGTTCGGCGGGGCTATCCACGAACACCGGGGAGCTGTTTTTT. This encodes CASSSAGLSTNTGELFF.

The chain recombines TRBV28 with TRBJ2-6, with D unresolved. Germline V gene sequence: CDR1 MDHEN, CDR2 SYDVKM. Between the trimmed V and J ends, which lost 7 bases and 0 bases, there was a span of 13 bases. The CDR3 extends over 16 amino acids. CDR3: CASMAWISSGANVLTF. The CDR3 bases are TGTGCCAGCATGGCGTGGATAAGCTCTGGGGCCAACGTCCTGACTTTC.

A single count supports this clone. The chain links TRBV27 to TRBJ2-7, with D unclear. CDR1 and CDR2 (germline): MNHEY, SMNVEV (reference sequence). With 2 bases removed from V and 2 bases from J, the gap between germline ends came to 7 bases. The CDR3 consists of 13 residues. DNA for the CDR3: TGTGCCAGCAGTTTAGCATATCCCTACGAGCAGTACTTC. Translation: CASSLAYPYEQYF.

The chain links TRBV5-1 to TRBJ2-5; the match to TRBD2 covers 11 bases. This CDR3 is built from 21 residues. CDR1 SGHRS and CDR2 YFSETQ come from the germline V gene. With V trimmed by 4 bases and J by 4 bases, 24 bases remained unmatched. The CDR3 DNA follows: TGCGCCAGCAGCCCGCGATCCATTACTAGCGGGAGCTGGGAAATGAGAGAGACCCAGTACTTC. Protein sequence: CASSPRSITSGSWEMRETQYF.

This chain connects TRBV27 to TRBJ2-5, with 10 positions matching TRBD2. Germline V CDR1 and CDR2: MNHEY, SMNVEV (reference sequence). The junction had 10 bases not matched to a gene; V was cut back by 3 bases and J by 3 bases. CDR3 length: 17 residues. The CDR3 region is CASSFRWTSGREETQYF. Here the CDR3 DNA reads TGTGCCAGCAGTTTTCGCTGGACTAGCGGCAGGGAAGAGACCCAGTACTTC.

The chain uses TRBV9 and TRBJ2-7, with 10 bases fitting TRBD2. The CDR3 spans 15 residues. Germline V gene lookup returns CDR1 SGDLS and CDR2 YYNGEE. V lost 0 bases and J lost 6; bases outside the gene matches: 6. In DNA, the CDR3 is TGTGCCAGCAGCGTAGATAGCCTAGCGGGAGTCGAGCAGTACTTC. The encoded protein is CASSVDSLAGVEQYF.

This clone was detected only a few times. J is TRBJ2-2 and V is TRBV27; tentatively, D is TRBD2 (6 bases). Germline CDR1 reads MNHEY; CDR2 reads SMNVEV (reference sequence). CDR3 size: 15 residues. Trimming shortened V by 7 bases and J by 1 base, and 13 bases separated the two germline ends. The CDR3 protein is CASTVYSGNTGELFF. CDR3 sequence (DNA): TGTGCCAGCACCGTTTATAGCGGGAACACCGGGGAGCTGTTTTTT.

CDR3 region: CASSQEPGRGNTQYF. The CDR3 DNA is TGCGCCAGCAGCCAAGAGCCAGGGCGGGGCAATACGCAGTATTTT. J is TRBJ2-3 and V is TRBV4-3, with a possible D match to TRBD2 (6 bases). Trimming took 0 bases from V and 7 from J, leaving 14 bases between them. Germline V gene sequence: CDR1 LGHNA, CDR2 YSLEER. The CDR3 loop spans 15 amino acids.

The chain links TRBV18 to TRBJ2-1; the match to TRBD2 covers 14 bases. Germline trimming cut 4 bases from V and 8 bases from J; bases unmatched to any gene: 19. Germline V gives CDR1 KGHSH, CDR2 LQKENI. The CDR3 totals 20 residues. CDR3 bases: TGTGCCAGCTCACTTCGGCCGGGACTAGCGGGAGTGCGGGGCAAAGATGAGCAGTTCTTC. Its translation: CASSLRPGLAGVRGKDEQFF.

The gene calls are TRBV28 and TRBJ1-4; D perhaps matches TRBD1 (6 bases). V lost 3 bases to trimming and J lost 5 bases, with 10 bases between them. Per germline, CDR1 MDHEN and CDR2 SYDVKM. The CDR3 is 14 amino acids. CDR3 in DNA: TGTGCCAGCAGTTTTGATAGGGGGAATGAAAAACTGTTTTTT. It is translated as CASSFDRGNEKLFF.

The chain uses TRBV7-2 and TRBJ2-1; no firm D call. CDR1 is SGHTA and CDR2 is FQGNSA in the germline V gene. The CDR3 extends over 18 amino acids. V gave up 1 base and J gave up 6 bases, with 22 bases separating them. The CDR3 here is CASSLDIGRQTLVNEQFF. The CDR3 DNA reads TGTGCCAGCAGCTTAGATATTGGTCGTCAGACCCTCGTCAATGAGCAGTTCTTC.

The chain is built from TRBV4-3 and TRBJ2-3, with D perhaps matching TRBD2 (6 bases). CDR3 size: 20 residues. V shed 1 base and J shed 4 bases, with 27 bases lying between them. Germline V gene lookup returns CDR1 LGHNA and CDR2 YSLEER. The CDR3 sequence is CASSQVLKVLRENVADTQYF. DNA of the CDR3: TGCGCCAGCAGCCAAGTTCTAAAGGTCCTCCGGGAGAATGTAGCAGATACGCAGTATTTT.

The rearrangement links TRBV5-4 to TRBJ2-7; D is uncertain. V dropped 3 bases and J dropped 6 bases, with 10 bases sitting between them. Germline V gene data show CDR1 as SGHNT and CDR2 as YYREEE (reference sequence). The CDR3 has 12 residues. CDR3 in DNA: TGTGCCAGCAGCTACCGAGGCGGCGAGCAGTACTTC. It yields the protein CASSYRGGEQYF.

J is TRBJ1-1 and V is TRBV2, with D unresolved. V was shortened by 7 bases and J by 0 bases, with 12 bases between the two germline ends. This CDR3 is built from 14 residues. Germline CDR1 is SNHLY and CDR2 is FYNNEI. The CDR3 DNA reads as TGTGCCAGCACCGCAGGACTCATGAACACTGAAGCTTTCTTT. Translating it yields CASTAGLMNTEAFF.

The chain links TRBV5-1 to TRBJ2-1; D not resolved. This CDR3 contains 16 residues. V was cut by 0 bases and J by 0 bases, with 10 bases left in between. Germline values: CDR1 SGHRS, CDR2 YFSETQ. CDR3 sequence (DNA): TGCGCCAGCAGCTTGGCGATACGGAGCTCCTACAATGAGCAGTTCTTC. It encodes CASSLAIRSSYNEQFF.

The rearrangement links TRBV7-2 to TRBJ2-3; unclear D gene. Trimming removed 8 bases at V and 5 bases at J, with 14 bases between. This CDR3 is 13 amino acids long. CDR1 is SGHTA, CDR2 FQGNSA, per germline. The CDR3 DNA reads as TGTGCCAGCGCGTCCAGGATACGAGATACGCAGTATTTT. It is translated as CASASRIRDTQYF.

V is TRBV9 and J is TRBJ2-3; D might be TRBD2 (6 bases). Germline values: CDR1 SGDLS, CDR2 YYNGEE. The CDR3 totals 16 residues. Trimming stripped 2 bases from V and 4 bases from J, with 17 bases between. CDR3 in amino acids: CASSVGRQTGADTQYF. In DNA, the CDR3 is TGTGCCAGCAGCGTGGGGCGGCAGACGGGGGCAGATACGCAGTATTTT. The whole variable domain, filled in from reference TRBV9 and TRBJ2-3, reads DSGVTQTPKHLITATGQRVTLRCSPRSGDLSVYWYQQSLDQGLQFLIQYYNGEERAKGNILERFSAQQFPDLHSELNLSSLELGDSALYFCASSVGRQTGADTQYFGPGTRLTVL.